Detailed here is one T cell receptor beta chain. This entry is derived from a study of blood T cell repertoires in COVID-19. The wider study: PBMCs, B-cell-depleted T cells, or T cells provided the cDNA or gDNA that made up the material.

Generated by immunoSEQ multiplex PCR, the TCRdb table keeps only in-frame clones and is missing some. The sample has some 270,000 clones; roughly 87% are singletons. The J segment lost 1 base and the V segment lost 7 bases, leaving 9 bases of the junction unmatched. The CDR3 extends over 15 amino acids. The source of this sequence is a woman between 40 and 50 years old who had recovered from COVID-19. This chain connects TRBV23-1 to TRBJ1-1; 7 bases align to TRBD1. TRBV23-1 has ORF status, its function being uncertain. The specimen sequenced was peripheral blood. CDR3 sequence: CASTQGEGRNTEAFF. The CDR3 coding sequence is TGCGCCAGCACGCAGGGGGAAGGAAGGAACACTGAAGCTTTCTTT.